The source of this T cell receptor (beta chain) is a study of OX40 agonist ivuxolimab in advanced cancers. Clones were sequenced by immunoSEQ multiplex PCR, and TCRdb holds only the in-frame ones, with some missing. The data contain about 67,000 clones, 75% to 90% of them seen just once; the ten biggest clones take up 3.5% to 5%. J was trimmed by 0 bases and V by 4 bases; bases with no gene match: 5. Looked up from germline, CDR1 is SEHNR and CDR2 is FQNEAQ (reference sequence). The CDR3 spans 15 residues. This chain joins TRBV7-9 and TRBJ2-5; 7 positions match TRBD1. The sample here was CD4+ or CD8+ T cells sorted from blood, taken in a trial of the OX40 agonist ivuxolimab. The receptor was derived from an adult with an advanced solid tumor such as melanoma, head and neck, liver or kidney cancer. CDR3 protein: CASSYQGVDQETQYF. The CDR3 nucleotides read TGTGCCAGCAGCTACCAGGGGGTAGACCAAGAGACCCAGTACTTC.